Reported below is one TCR beta chain. Original handling: It was from reference gene primer amplification that nucleated cell counts were estimated. Produced via immunoSEQ multiplex PCR; TCRdb's table is partial and in-frame only. That table gives V, J and clone size, and the DNA gave D and trimming. The table includes a few hundred thousand clones, about 82% detected once. The sample is drawn from a study of blood T cell repertoires in COVID-19. At the level of the study: The study drew acute and convalescent COVID-19 samples from the United States, Italy and Spain. Sample material is recorded as cDNA or gDNA derived from T cells, B-cell-depleted T cells, or PBMCs.

Germline V gene data show CDR1 as MNHEY and CDR2 as SMNVEV (reference sequence). The CDR3 loop spans 17 amino acids. V lost 0 bases and J 4 bases, leaving 18 bases between the germline ends. Input material: peripheral blood. The receptor's source is an elderly man with acute or convalescent COVID-19. V usage is TRBV27 and J usage is TRBJ1-1; the D gene is possibly TRBD1 (5 bases). Here the CDR3 DNA reads TGTGCCAGCAGTTTATCGAGCTTCAGGGCATTGGGCACTGAAGCTTTCTTT. Its translation: CASSLSSFRALGTEAFF.